This is a list of T cell receptor beta chains from one sample in a study of blood T cell repertoires in COVID-19. Method: immunoSEQ multiplex PCR; TCRdb's copy keeps in-frame clones and lacks some. The sample holds around 190,000 clones, approximately 88% seen once. What was sequenced was PBMCs or T cells enriched from blood (not recorded which). The receptor set was obtained from a woman aged 25 to 45 who had recovered from COVID-19. Both conserved end residues are part of each CDR3. A D gene is named only where the DNA matches it firmly. The size field is filled for only some rows; it gives once, few, many or a size class.

TRBJ1-6,TRBD1,NA,TRBV7-3,TGTGCCAGCAGCTTAAATCGGGGGACAGATAATTCACCCCTCCACTTT,CASSLNRGTDNSPLHF
TRBJ1-6,TRBD1,NA,TRBV2,TGTGCCAGCACAGGACAGGGAGGTTCACCCCTCCACTTT,CASTGQGGSPLHF
TRBJ2-1,TRBD2,NA,TRBV27,TGTGCCAGCAGTATCCGACTAGCGGGAATCGTCCACAATGAGCAGTTCTTC,CASSIRLAGIVHNEQFF
TRBJ2-7,TRBD2,NA,TRBV14,TGTGCCAGCAGCCATAGAGGGCTAGCGGGAGCAATTGAGTACTTC,CASSHRGLAGAIEYF
TRBJ2-6,NA,NA,TRBV6-4,TGTGCCAGCAGCGAGCGTGTCTCTGGGGCCAACGTCCTGACTTTC,CASSERVSGANVLTF
TRBJ2-5,NA,NA,TRBV6-2/TRBV6-3,TGTGCCAGCAGTTCGCTTGTGGGAGCGAGGGAGACCCAGTACTTC,CASSSLVGARETQYF
TRBJ2-2,TRBD2,once,TRBV27,TGTGCCAGTACTCCCGGGACTACCTTCACCGGGGAGCTGTTTTTT,CASTPGTTFTGELFF
TRBJ2-3,TRBD1,NA,TRBV28,TGTGCCAGCCACAGGGGCGTGCGCACAGATACGCAGTATTTT,CASHRGVRTDTQYF
TRBJ1-6,TRBD1,NA,TRBV5-1,TGCGCCAGCAGCTTACTACTGCCGGGACAGGGGGCCAATTCACCCCTCCACTTT,CASSLLLPGQGANSPLHF
TRBJ1-2,NA,NA,TRBV4-1,TGCGCCAGCAGCATCCAGGGTAACTATGGCTACACCTTC,CASSIQGNYGYTF
TRBJ2-1,NA,NA,TRBV19,TGTGCCAGTAGTATTCTGTATGAGCAGTTCTTC,CASSILYEQFF
TRBJ1-2,NA,NA,TRBV9,TGTGCCAGCAGCCCCGAGGGAGAGACTAGGCATGGCTACACCTTC,CASSPEGETRHGYTF
TRBJ2-4,TRBD2,NA,TRBV28,TGTGCCAGCAGTTTACTAGCGGGGTTCAAAAACATTCAGTACTTC,CASSLLAGFKNIQYF
TRBJ2-4,NA,NA,TRBV10-1,TGCGCCAGCAGTCCGGGGGAACTAGCCAAAAACATTCAGTACTTC,CASSPGELAKNIQYF
TRBJ2-3,TRBD2,NA,TRBV18,TGTGCCAGCTCACCCCTTCGGGCTAGCGGGTACGATGGCACAGATACGCAGTATTTT,CASSPLRASGYDGTDTQYF
TRBJ2-7,TRBD1,NA,TRBV11-2,TGTGCCAGCAGCCCTGCGAGGACAGGGATCTACGAGCAGTACTTC,CASSPARTGIYEQYF
TRBJ1-4,TRBD1,once,TRBV28,TGTGCCAGCAGCTGGGGACAGGGCCCAACTAATGAAAAACTGTTTTTT,CASSWGQGPTNEKLFF
TRBJ1-2,NA,NA,TRBV7-8,TGTGCCAGCAGCTTAGTGGGTTTGGAGGATGGCTACACCTTC,CASSLVGLEDGYTF
TRBJ2-7,NA,once,TRBV28,TGTGCCAGCAGTTTAACAGGGATCCACGAGCAGTACTTC,CASSLTGIHEQYF
TRBJ1-1,NA,NA,TRBV27,TGTGCCAGCAGTTTAGGGAGGGGGATTCGTAGCACTGAAGCTTTCTTT,CASSLGRGIRSTEAFF
TRBJ2-7,TRBD2,NA,TRBV27,TGTGCCAGCAGTTTATTACTAGCGGGAGGGCCGTACGAGCAGTACTTC,CASSLLLAGGPYEQYF
TRBJ2-7,TRBD1,few,TRBV29-1,TGCAGCGCCGCGACAGGGGTGGCCTACGAGCAGTACTTC,CSAATGVAYEQYF
TRBJ1-1,TRBD1,NA,TRBV7-8,TGTGCCAGCAGCTCTCGACAGGGTGGGATGGCTTTCTTT,CASSSRQGGMAFF
TRBJ1-1,TRBD1,NA,TRBV2,TGTGCCAGCAGTATCAGACAGGGAATGGAAGCTTTCTTT,CASSIRQGMEAFF
TRBJ2-3,TRBD2,NA,TRBV27,TGTGCCAGCAGTCCCGGGACTAGCGGGGGTGTAGATACGCAGTATTTT,CASSPGTSGGVDTQYF
TRBJ2-2,TRBD2,NA,TRBV7-8,TGTGCCGGCCGGGAGCGGGAGAGAAGCGGGGAGCTGTTTTTT,CAGRERERSGELFF
TRBJ2-4,NA,NA,TRBV11-2,TGTGCCAGCAGCTTACCTAAAGGAGGGCGCGTCAGAAGAATTCAGTACTTC,CASSLPKGGRVRRIQYF
TRBJ2-1,NA,NA,TRBV11-3,TGTGCCAGCAGCTTAGCGCAGGGGCTAACTGAGCAGTTCTTC,CASSLAQGLTEQFF
TRBJ1-5,TRBD1,NA,TRBV28,TGTGCCAGCAGTCCGACAGGGGTCGGCAATCAGCCCCAGCATTTT,CASSPTGVGNQPQHF
TRBJ2-4,TRBD1,NA,TRBV24-1,TGTGCCACCAGTGATACAGGGGGCACCAAAAACATTCAGTACTTC,CATSDTGGTKNIQYF
TRBJ1-2,NA,NA,TRBV21-1,TGTGCCAGCGGGGGGGGAGGAATAGATGGCTACACCTTC,CASGGGGIDGYTF
TRBJ2-2,NA,NA,TRBV25-1,TGTGCCAGCAGTCTCAGGGTTACCGGGGAGCTGTTTTTT,CASSLRVTGELFF
TRBJ1-1,NA,NA,TRBV5-1,TGCGCCAGCAGCTTGGAGCTGGGGAGCCCTGAAGCTTTCTTT,CASSLELGSPEAFF
TRBJ1-1,TRBD1,NA,TRBV4-1,TGCGCCAGCAGCCAGAGGGACAGGGCGGACGCTGAAGCTTTCTTT,CASSQRDRADAEAFF
TRBJ2-7,TRBD1,NA,TRBV2,TGTGCCATCCGCGCCGGGACAGGAAGAAACTACGAGCAGTACTTC,CAIRAGTGRNYEQYF
TRBJ1-5,NA,once,TRBV7-2,TGTGCCAGCAGCTTACAGGGAGGGGAGCCCCAGCATTTT,CASSLQGGEPQHF
TRBJ2-7,TRBD2,NA,TRBV14,TGTGCCAGCAGCCACGGGGGAGGGCGGTTCTCCTACGAGCAGTACTTC,CASSHGGGRFSYEQYF
TRBJ1-2,NA,once,TRBV29-1,TGCAGCGTTTCCGGGGGTCCAGACTATGGCTACACCTTC,CSVSGGPDYGYTF
TRBJ2-7,TRBD2,NA,TRBV12-5,TGTGCTAGTGGTTTGGAAACTAGCGGGAGGGCCGAGAGAGGTTTCGAGCAGTACTTC,CASGLETSGRAERGFEQYF
TRBJ1-1,TRBD1,NA,TRBV18,TGTGCCAGCTCACCATCCGGACAGGTGAACACTGAAGCTTTCTTT,CASSPSGQVNTEAFF
TRBJ2-1,NA,NA,TRBV7-9,TGTGCCAGCAGCTCAGGGCTCCACAATGAGCAGTTCTTC,CASSSGLHNEQFF
TRBJ1-3,TRBD1,few,TRBV19,TGTGCCAGTAGTATATTGGGACAGAGACTGAGCTCTGGAAACACCATATATTTT,CASSILGQRLSSGNTIYF
TRBJ2-4,TRBD2,NA,TRBV24-1,TGTGCCACCAGTGACCCACGAGGGGAGGGCAAAAACATTCAGTACTTC,CATSDPRGEGKNIQYF
TRBJ1-2,TRBD1,NA,TRBV7-8,TGTGCCAGCAGCCCGACAGGGACGGGTGGCTACACCTTC,CASSPTGTGGYTF
TRBJ1-2,TRBD1,NA,TRBV7-2,TGTGCCAGCAGCTTAGTATCGGGACAGGGGGCCTATGGCTACACCTTC,CASSLVSGQGAYGYTF
TRBJ1-1,TRBD1,NA,TRBV12-3/TRBV12-4,TGTGCCAGCAGTTTCCGACAGGGAATTGAAGCTTTCTTT,CASSFRQGIEAFF
TRBJ2-7,NA,once,TRBV3-1/TRBV3-2,TGTGCCAGCAGCCAAGATCCGAGGTTTCCGTACTTC,CASSQDPRFPYF
TRBJ2-7,TRBD2,NA,TRBV4-1,TGCGCCAGCAGCCAAGAGCCTAGCGGGAGCTTATACGAGCAGTACTTC,CASSQEPSGSLYEQYF
TRBJ2-1,NA,NA,TRBV11-2,TGTGCCAGCAGCTCCCCCAGGGCGTCAACCCTATGGGATGAGCAGTTCTTC,CASSSPRASTLWDEQFF
TRBJ2-5,TRBD2,NA,TRBV7-9,TGTGCCTCTAGCGGGGGGGCCCAAGAGACCCAGTACTTC,CASSGGAQETQYF
TRBJ2-1,NA,NA,TRBV27,TGTGCCAGCCAGGGCCTCTCCTACAATGAGCAGTTCTTC,CASQGLSYNEQFF
TRBJ2-3,TRBD2,NA,TRBV10-3,TGTGCCATCAGTGGGGGGGGTTCGACAGATACGCAGTATTTT,CAISGGGSTDTQYF
TRBJ1-6,TRBD1,once,TRBV6-6,TGTGCCAGCAGAAAAGGACAGGACCCTAATTCACCCCTCCACTTT,CASRKGQDPNSPLHF
TRBJ2-1,TRBD2,NA,TRBV7-2,TGTGCCAGCAGCCGTACTACTAGCGGGGGGTACAATGAGCAGTTCTTC,CASSRTTSGGYNEQFF
TRBJ1-6,NA,NA,TRBV7-9,TGTGCCAGCAGCTTAGCCGGAGAAAATTCACCCCTCCACTTT,CASSLAGENSPLHF